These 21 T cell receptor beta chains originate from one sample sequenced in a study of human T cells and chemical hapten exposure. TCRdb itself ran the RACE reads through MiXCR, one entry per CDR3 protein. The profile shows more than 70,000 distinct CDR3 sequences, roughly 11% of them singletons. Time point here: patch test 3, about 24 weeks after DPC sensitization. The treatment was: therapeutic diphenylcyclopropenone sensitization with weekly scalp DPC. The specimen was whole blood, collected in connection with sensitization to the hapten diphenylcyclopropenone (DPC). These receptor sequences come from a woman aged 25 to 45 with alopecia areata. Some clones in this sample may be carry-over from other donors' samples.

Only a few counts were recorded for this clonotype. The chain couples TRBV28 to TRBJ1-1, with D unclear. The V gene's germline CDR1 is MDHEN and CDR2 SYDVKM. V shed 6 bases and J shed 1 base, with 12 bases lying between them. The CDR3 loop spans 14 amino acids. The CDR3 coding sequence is TGTGCCAGCAGGGCGGGTAGTCCGAACACTGAAGCTTTCTTT. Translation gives CASRAGSPNTEAFF.

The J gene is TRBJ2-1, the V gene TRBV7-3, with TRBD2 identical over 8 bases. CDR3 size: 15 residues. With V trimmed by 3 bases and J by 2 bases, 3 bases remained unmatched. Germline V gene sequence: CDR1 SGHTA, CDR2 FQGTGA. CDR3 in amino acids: CASSFEAGAYNEQFF. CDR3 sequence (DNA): TGTGCCAGCAGCTTCGAAGCGGGAGCCTACAATGAGCAGTTCTTC.

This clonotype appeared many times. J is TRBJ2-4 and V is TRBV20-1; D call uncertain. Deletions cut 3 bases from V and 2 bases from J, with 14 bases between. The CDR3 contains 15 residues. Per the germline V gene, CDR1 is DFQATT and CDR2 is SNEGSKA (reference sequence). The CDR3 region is CSARYSKITKNIQYF. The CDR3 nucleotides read TGCAGTGCTAGGTACAGCAAAATAACCAAAAACATTCAGTACTTC.

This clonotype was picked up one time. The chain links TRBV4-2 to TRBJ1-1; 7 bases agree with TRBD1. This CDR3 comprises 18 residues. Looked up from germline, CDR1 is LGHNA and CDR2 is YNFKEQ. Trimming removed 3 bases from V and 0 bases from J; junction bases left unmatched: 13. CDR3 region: CASSHLRTGLPMNTEAFF. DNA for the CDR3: TGTGCCAGCAGCCACCTTCGGACAGGTCTTCCCATGAACACTGAAGCTTTCTTT.

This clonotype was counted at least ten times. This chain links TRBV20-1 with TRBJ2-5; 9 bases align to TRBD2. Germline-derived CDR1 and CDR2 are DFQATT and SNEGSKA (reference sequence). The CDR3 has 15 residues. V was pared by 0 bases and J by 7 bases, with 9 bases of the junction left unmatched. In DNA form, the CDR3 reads TGCAGTGCTAGAGAGACTAGCGGTCCCCTTGGGACCCAGTACTTC. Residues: CSARETSGPLGTQYF.

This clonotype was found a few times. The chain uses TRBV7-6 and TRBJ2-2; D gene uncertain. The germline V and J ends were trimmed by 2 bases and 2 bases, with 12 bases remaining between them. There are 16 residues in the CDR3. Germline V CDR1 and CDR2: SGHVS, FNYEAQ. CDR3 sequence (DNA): TGTGCCAGCAGCTTAAGCGCGACTGTCAACACCGGGGAGCTGTTTTTT. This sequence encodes CASSLSATVNTGELFF.

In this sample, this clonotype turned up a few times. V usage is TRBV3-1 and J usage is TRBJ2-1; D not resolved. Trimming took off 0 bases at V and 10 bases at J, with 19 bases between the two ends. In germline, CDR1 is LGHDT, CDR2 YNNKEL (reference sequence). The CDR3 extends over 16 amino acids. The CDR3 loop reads CASSQDFDGPFWEQFF. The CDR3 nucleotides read TGTGCCAGCAGCCAAGATTTTGATGGCCCCTTTTGGGAGCAGTTCTTC.

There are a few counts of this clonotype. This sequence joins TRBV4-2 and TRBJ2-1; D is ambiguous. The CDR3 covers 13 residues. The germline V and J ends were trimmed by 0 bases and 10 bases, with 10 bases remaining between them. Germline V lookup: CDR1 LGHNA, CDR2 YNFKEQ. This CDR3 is CASSQDLWREQFF. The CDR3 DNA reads TGTGCCAGCAGCCAAGATCTTTGGCGCGAGCAGTTCTTC.

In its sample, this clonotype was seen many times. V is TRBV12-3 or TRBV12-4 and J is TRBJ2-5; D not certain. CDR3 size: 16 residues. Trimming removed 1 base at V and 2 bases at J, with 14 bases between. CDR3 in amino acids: CASSLVDGRRQETQYF. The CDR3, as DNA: TGTGCCAGCAGTTTAGTGGACGGCCGGCGACAAGAGACCCAGTACTTC.

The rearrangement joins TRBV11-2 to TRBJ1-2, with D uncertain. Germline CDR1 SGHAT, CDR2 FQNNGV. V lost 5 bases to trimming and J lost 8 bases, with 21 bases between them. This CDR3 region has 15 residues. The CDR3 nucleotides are TGTGCCAGCAGCCCCTCCACAATTCCCGACGGGGGCTACACCTTC. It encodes CASSPSTIPDGGYTF.

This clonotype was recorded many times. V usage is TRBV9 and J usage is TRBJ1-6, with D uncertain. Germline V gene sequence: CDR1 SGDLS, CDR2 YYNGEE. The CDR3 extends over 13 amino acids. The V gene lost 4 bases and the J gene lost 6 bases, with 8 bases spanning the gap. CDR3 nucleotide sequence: TGTGCCAGCAGCCCGGACGGTAATTCACCCCTCCACTTT. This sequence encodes CASSPDGNSPLHF.

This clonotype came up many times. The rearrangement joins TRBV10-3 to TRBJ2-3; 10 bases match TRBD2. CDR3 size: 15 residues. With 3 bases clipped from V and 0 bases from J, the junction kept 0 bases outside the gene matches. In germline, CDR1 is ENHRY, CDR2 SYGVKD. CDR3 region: CAISDSGRSTDTQYF. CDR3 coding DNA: TGTGCCATCAGTGATAGCGGGAGGAGCACAGATACGCAGTATTTT.

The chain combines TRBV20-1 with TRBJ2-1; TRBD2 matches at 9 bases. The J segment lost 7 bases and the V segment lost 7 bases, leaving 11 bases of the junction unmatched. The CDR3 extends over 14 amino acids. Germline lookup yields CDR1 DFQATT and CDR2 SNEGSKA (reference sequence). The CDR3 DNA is TGCAGTGTTAAGTACTCCAGCGGGAGGAATGAGCAGTTCTTC. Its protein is CSVKYSSGRNEQFF.

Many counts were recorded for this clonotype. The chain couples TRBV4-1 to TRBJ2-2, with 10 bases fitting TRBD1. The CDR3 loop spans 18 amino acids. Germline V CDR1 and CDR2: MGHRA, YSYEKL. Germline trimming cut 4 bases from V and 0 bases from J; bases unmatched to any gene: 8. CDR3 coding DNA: TGCGCCAGCAGCCCGCTGGGACAGGGGATGCCGAACACCGGGGAGCTGTTTTTT. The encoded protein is CASSPLGQGMPNTGELFF.

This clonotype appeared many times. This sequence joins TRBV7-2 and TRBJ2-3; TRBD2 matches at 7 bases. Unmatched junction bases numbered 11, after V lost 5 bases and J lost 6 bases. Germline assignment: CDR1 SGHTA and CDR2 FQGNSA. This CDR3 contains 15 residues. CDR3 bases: TGTGCCAGCAGCCACACTAGCGCAAAGGGGGATACGCAGTATTTT. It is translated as CASSHTSAKGDTQYF.

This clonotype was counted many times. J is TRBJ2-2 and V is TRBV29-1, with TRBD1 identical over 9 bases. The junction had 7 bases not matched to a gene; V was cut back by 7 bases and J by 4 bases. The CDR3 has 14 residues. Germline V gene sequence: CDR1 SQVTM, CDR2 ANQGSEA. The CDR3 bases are TGCAGCGGGACGGGACAGGGTGGCACCGGGGAGCTGTTTTTT. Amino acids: CSGTGQGGTGELFF.

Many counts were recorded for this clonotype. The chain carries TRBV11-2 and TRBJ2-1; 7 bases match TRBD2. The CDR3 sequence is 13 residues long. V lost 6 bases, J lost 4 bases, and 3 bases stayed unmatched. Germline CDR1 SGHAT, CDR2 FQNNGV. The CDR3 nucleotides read TGTGCCAGCAGTCTAGCGGCTTACAATGAGCAGTTCTTC. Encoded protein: CASSLAAYNEQFF.

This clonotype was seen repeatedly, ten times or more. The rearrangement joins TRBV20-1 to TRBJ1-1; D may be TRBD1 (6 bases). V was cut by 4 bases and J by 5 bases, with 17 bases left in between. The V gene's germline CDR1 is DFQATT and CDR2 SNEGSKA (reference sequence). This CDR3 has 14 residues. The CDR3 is CSAKTSGEATEAFF. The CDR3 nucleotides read TGCAGTGCTAAAACGTCAGGGGAGGCTACTGAAGCTTTCTTT.

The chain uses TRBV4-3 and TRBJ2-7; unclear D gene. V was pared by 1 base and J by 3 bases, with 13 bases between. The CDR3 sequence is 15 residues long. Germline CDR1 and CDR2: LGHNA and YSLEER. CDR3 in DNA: TGCGCCAGCAGCCAAGGCAGCCTCGCCGTCTACGAGCAGTACTTC. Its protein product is CASSQGSLAVYEQYF.

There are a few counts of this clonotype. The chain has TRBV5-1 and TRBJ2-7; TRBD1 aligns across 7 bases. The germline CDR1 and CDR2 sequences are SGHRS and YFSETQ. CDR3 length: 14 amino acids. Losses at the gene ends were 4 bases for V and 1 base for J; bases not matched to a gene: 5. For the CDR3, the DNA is TGCGCCAGCAGCATCTCGACAGGGTCCTACGAGCAGTACGTC. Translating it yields CASSISTGSYEQYV.

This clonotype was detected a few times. CDR3 nucleotides: TGCGCCAGCTTCCAGGGGACGAATTCACCCCTCCACTTT. The encoded protein is CASFQGTNSPLHF. V usage is TRBV10-2 and J usage is TRBJ1-6, with D perhaps matching TRBD1 (6 bases). Germline CDR1 reads WSHSY; CDR2 reads SAAADI. The CDR3 sequence is 13 residues long. V was clipped by 8 bases and J by 7 bases, with 12 bases between them.